This is a list of T cell receptor beta chains from one sample in a study of long-term antiretroviral therapy in people with HIV. Libraries were prepared by immunoSEQ multiplex PCR; TCRdb keeps only in-frame clonotypes and omits some of them. In the table there are roughly 37,000 clones, approximately 80% of which are singletons. Sequenced here: unsorted PBMCs, sampled 3.4 years after starting antiretroviral therapy. The receptors come from a man aged 25 to 40 with HIV. The CDR3 runs from the conserved cysteine through the conserved F or W. The order of the fields is clone size, CDR3 length, J gene, D gene, V gene, CDR3 DNA, CDR3 protein. A D gene is named only where the DNA matches it firmly. Expanded clones are given a class, and other clones once, few, many or no size at all.

- | 15 | TRBJ2-3 | - | TRBV10-1 | TGCGCCAGCAGTGATCGCGGCGGGACCACAGATACGCAGTATTTT | CASSDRGGTTDTQYF
few | 14 | TRBJ2-7 | - | TRBV7-9 | TGTGCCAGCCAACCAAGGGTTAGCTCCTACGAGCAGTACTTC | CASQPRVSSYEQYF
- | 11 | TRBJ2-7 | - | TRBV6-6 | TGTGCCAGCGGGAGACAGACCGAGCAGTACTTC | CASGRQTEQYF
- | 14 | TRBJ1-1 | TRBD1 | TRBV28 | TGTGCCAGCAGTACCGACTACAGGGGATTCAGAGCTTTCTTT | CASSTDYRGFRAFF
- | 14 | TRBJ2-3 | TRBD1 | TRBV6-5 | TGTGCCAGCAGTAAGACAGGGCGGACAGATACGCAGTATTTT | CASSKTGRTDTQYF
once | 14 | TRBJ2-2 | - | TRBV6-1 | TGTGCCAGCAGTGAAGGAAGGGTAACCGGGGAGCTGTTTTTT | CASSEGRVTGELFF
- | 15 | TRBJ2-3 | TRBD2 | TRBV9 | TGTGCCAGCAGCGTGGGACTAGCGGTTCATGATACGCAGTATTTT | CASSVGLAVHDTQYF
few | 15 | TRBJ2-7 | - | TRBV27 | TGTGCCAGCAGTACCTCAGGGGTTTCCTCCTACGAGCAGTACTTC | CASSTSGVSSYEQYF
- | 12 | TRBJ2-2 | - | TRBV19 | TGTGCCAGTAACGAGGGAGTGGGGGAGCTGTTTTTT | CASNEGVGELFF
- | 17 | TRBJ2-4 | - | TRBV5-6 | TGTGCCAGCAGCGCCCGGGTCCAGCCCGGAGCCAAAAACATTCAGTACTTC | CASSARVQPGAKNIQYF
- | 13 | TRBJ1-2 | - | TRBV27 | TGTGCCAGCAGTTTAAACGGGAACTATGGCTACACCTTC | CASSLNGNYGYTF
- | 15 | TRBJ1-5 | - | TRBV5-5 | TGTGCCAGCAGCTTGGTTACAGGGAGGTATCAGCCCCAGCATTTT | CASSLVTGRYQPQHF
- | 12 | TRBJ2-7 | TRBD1 | TRBV9 | TGTGCCAGCAGCCGTACAGGGGGCGAACAGTACTTC | CASSRTGGEQYF
- | 11 | TRBJ2-3 | - | TRBV28 | TGTGCCAGCAGTCCGAAATATACGCAGTATTTT | CASSPKYTQYF
- | 15 | TRBJ1-3 | - | TRBV5-8 | TGTGCCAGCAGCTTGGAATTTCGCTCTGGAAACACCATATATTTT | CASSLEFRSGNTIYF
- | 12 | TRBJ2-5 | - | TRBV25-1 | TGTGCCAGCAGTCATGGGGGAGAGACCCAGTACTTC | CASSHGGETQYF
- | 15 | TRBJ1-4 | TRBD1 | TRBV5-6 | TGTGCCAGCAGTTTGTATGCAGGGGGGTATGAAAAACTGTTTTTT | CASSLYAGGYEKLFF
- | 14 | TRBJ1-1 | - | TRBV7-8 | TGTGCCAGCAGCTTAGCTAACAAAGGCTACCAAGCTTTCTTT | CASSLANKGYQAFF
- | 16 | TRBJ1-4 | - | TRBV29-1 | TGCAGCGTTGAACCGGTGACGGCTGCAACTAATGAAAAACTGTTTTTT | CSVEPVTAATNEKLFF
once | 14 | TRBJ2-7 | - | TRBV5-6 | TGTGCCAGCAGCTTGCAATCCACCAGGGCCGAGCAGTACTTC | CASSLQSTRAEQYF
- | 19 | TRBJ2-1 | TRBD2 | TRBV7-9 | TGTGCCAGCAGCCAGGGGGCGCTAGCGGGAGGGGCGTCCTACAATGAGCAGTTCTTC | CASSQGALAGGASYNEQFF
- | 14 | TRBJ2-7 | - | TRBV7-2 | TGTGCCAGCAGCTTGGAGGGAACGCCCTACGAGCAGTACTTC | CASSLEGTPYEQYF
- | 16 | TRBJ2-1 | TRBD2 | TRBV6-1 | TGTGCCAGCAGTGAACGGTTAGCGGGAGGGGACAATGAGCAGTTCTTC | CASSERLAGGDNEQFF
- | 16 | TRBJ2-7 | - | TRBV11-2 | TGTGCCAGCAGCTTAAATCGCCGGGACCTATTTTACGAGCAGTACTTC | CASSLNRRDLFYEQYF
- | 13 | TRBJ2-1 | TRBD2 | TRBV29-1 | TGCAGCGTTGCACTAGCGGGAGCAAGAGAGCAGTTCTTC | CSVALAGAREQFF
- | 18 | TRBJ2-1 | TRBD2 | TRBV4-3 | TGCGCCAGCAGCCAAGATCGGACTAGCGGGAGCCCCGGGGGTGAGCAGTTCTTC | CASSQDRTSGSPGGEQFF
- | 10 | TRBJ2-5 | - | TRBV28 | TGTGCCAGCAGCCGAGAGACCCAGTACTTC | CASSRETQYF
- | 17 | TRBJ1-1 | - | TRBV4-1 | TGCGCCAGCAGCCTTCCTGGTATCGGGACATGGAACACTGAAGCTTTCTTT | CASSLPGIGTWNTEAFF
- | 13 | TRBJ2-2 | - | TRBV18 | TGTGCCAGCCTCGGAGGGGCCACCGGGGAGCTGTTTTTT | CASLGGATGELFF
- | 16 | TRBJ1-2 | - | TRBV18 | TGTGCCAGCTCACCAGGACAGCCCAACTTAGGCTATGGCTACACCTTC | CASSPGQPNLGYGYTF
- | 15 | TRBJ1-5 | TRBD1 | TRBV18 | TGTGCCAGCTCACCAACAGGGGTATTCAATCAGCCCCAGCATTTT | CASSPTGVFNQPQHF
- | 14 | TRBJ2-5 | - | TRBV10-3 | TGTGCCATCAGTGAGTCGGACGGGGTAGAGACCCAGTACTTC | CAISESDGVETQYF
- | 15 | TRBJ2-1 | TRBD2 | TRBV27 | TGTGCCAGCAGTTTAGCCCCTAGCGGGAGGGTCAGTCCGTTCTTC | CASSLAPSGRVSPFF
- | 15 | TRBJ2-5 | TRBD2 | TRBV15 | TGTGCCACCAGCAGTACCGGGACTAGCGGGGAGACCCAGTACTTC | CATSSTGTSGETQYF
- | 17 | TRBJ2-7 | TRBD2 | TRBV7-9 | TGTGCCAGCAGCTTAAACGCGGGAGGGGGAAGTACGTACGAGCAGTACTTC | CASSLNAGGGSTYEQYF
- | 16 | TRBJ2-2 | - | TRBV11-2 | TGTGCCAGCAGCTGGCCTGGGCGCCGGGGGTCCGGGGAGCTGTTTTTT | CASSWPGRRGSGELFF
few | 15 | TRBJ2-1 | TRBD2 | TRBV7-8 | TGTGCCAGCAGTCAGACTAGCGGGCACTACAATGAGCAGTTCTTC | CASSQTSGHYNEQFF
- | 13 | TRBJ2-7 | - | TRBV6-6 | TGTGCCAGCAGTTACTCGTCGCAGCCCGAGCAGTACTTC | CASSYSSQPEQYF
- | 15 | TRBJ1-5 | - | TRBV21-1 | TGTGCCAGCAGCCCCGGACAGGGAAGCAATCAGCCCCAGCATTTT | CASSPGQGSNQPQHF
- | 13 | TRBJ1-3 | - | TRBV6-5 | TGTGCCAGCGGAAGGAGTGCTGGAAACACCATATATTTT | CASGRSAGNTIYF
- | 14 | TRBJ1-1 | TRBD1 | TRBV5-1 | TGCGCCAGCAGCCACGGGACAGGGTTGGCTGAAGCTTTCTTT | CASSHGTGLAEAFF
- | 13 | TRBJ2-7 | - | TRBV7-2 | TGTGCCAGCAGCACCGGGACCCCATACGAGCAGTACTTC | CASSTGTPYEQYF
- | 16 | TRBJ1-1 | - | TRBV5-1 | TGCGCCAGCAGCTTGTCGGACACTAGAATGAACACTGAAGCTTTCTTT | CASSLSDTRMNTEAFF
few | 14 | TRBJ2-7 | TRBD2 | TRBV7-9 | TGTGCCAGCAGCCCTCCGGGACTAGCCCACGAGCAGTACTTC | CASSPPGLAHEQYF